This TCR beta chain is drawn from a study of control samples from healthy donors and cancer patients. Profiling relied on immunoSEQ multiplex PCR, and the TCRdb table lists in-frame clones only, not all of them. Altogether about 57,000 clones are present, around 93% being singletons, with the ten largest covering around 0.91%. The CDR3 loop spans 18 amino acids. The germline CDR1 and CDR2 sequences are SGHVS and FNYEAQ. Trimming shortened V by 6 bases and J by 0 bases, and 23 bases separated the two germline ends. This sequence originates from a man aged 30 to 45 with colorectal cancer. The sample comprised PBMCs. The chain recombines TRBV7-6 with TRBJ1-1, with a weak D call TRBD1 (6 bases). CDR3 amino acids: CASSSKVGADRLNTEAFF. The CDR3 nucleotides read TGTGCCAGCAGTTCCAAGGTGGGGGCGGACAGATTGAACACTGAAGCTTTCTTT.